This is a list of T cell receptor beta chains from one sample in a study of shared clonotypes between healthy human individuals. Here immunoSEQ multiplex PCR was the method, and the copy in TCRdb shows in-frame clones only, minus some. The sample has some 1 million clones; 75% are singletons. The sample taken for sequencing was memory CD4+ T cells sorted from blood. The receptors stem from a young man in good health. Both conserved end residues are part of each CDR3. Fields, in order: J gene, V gene, clone size, D gene, CDR3 DNA, CDR3 protein. The D gene is left open where the match is weak. A row's size may be missing; if present it is once, few, many or a size class.

J gene: TRBJ2-7; V gene: TRBV10-3; clone size: -; D gene: TRBD2; CDR3 DNA: TGTGCCATCAGCGACAAAGCCGCTAGCGGGAGTTACGAGCAGTACTTC; CDR3 protein: CAISDKAASGSYEQYF
J gene: TRBJ2-3; V gene: TRBV29-1; clone size: many; D gene: -; CDR3 DNA: TGCAGCGTTGAGGGCCCCGGACGAAATACGCAGTATTTT; CDR3 protein: CSVEGPGRNTQYF
J gene: TRBJ2-7; V gene: TRBV10-2; clone size: once; D gene: -; CDR3 DNA: TGCGCCAGCAGTGAGTCGAGGGGGTCCTACGAGCAGTACTTC; CDR3 protein: CASSESRGSYEQYF
J gene: TRBJ1-4; V gene: TRBV2; clone size: -; D gene: TRBD1; CDR3 DNA: TGTGCCAGCAGAAGTACAGGGGCCCTAAATGAAAAACTGTTTTTT; CDR3 protein: CASRSTGALNEKLFF
J gene: TRBJ1-1; V gene: TRBV5-1; clone size: -; D gene: -; CDR3 DNA: TGCGCCAGCGCCCTAGGGGGGTTAGTGGCCACTGAAGCTTTCTTT; CDR3 protein: CASALGGLVATEAFF
J gene: TRBJ1-5; V gene: TRBV19; clone size: -; D gene: -; CDR3 DNA: TGTGCCAGTAGTATAGCCCGGGGGGCCGTGAGTCGCAATCAGCCCCAGCATTTT; CDR3 protein: CASSIARGAVSRNQPQHF
J gene: TRBJ2-1; V gene: TRBV10-3; clone size: -; D gene: TRBD2; CDR3 DNA: TGTGCCATCAGTGAAGCGGGAGCCCAATCCTACAATGAGCAGTTCTTC; CDR3 protein: CAISEAGAQSYNEQFF
J gene: TRBJ1-2; V gene: TRBV6-1; clone size: few; D gene: -; CDR3 DNA: TGTGCCAGCAGTGAGATGGGACAAGTCTATGGCTACACCTTC; CDR3 protein: CASSEMGQVYGYTF
J gene: TRBJ2-2; V gene: TRBV9; clone size: -; D gene: -; CDR3 DNA: TGTGCCAGCAGCGGGGCACGCACCGGGGAGCTGTTTTTT; CDR3 protein: CASSGARTGELFF
J gene: TRBJ2-7; V gene: TRBV6-6; clone size: -; D gene: TRBD1; CDR3 DNA: TGTGCCAGCACCTCAAGAGGGGGCTATGGCGAGCAGTACTTC; CDR3 protein: CASTSRGGYGEQYF
J gene: TRBJ2-3; V gene: TRBV9; clone size: -; D gene: -; CDR3 DNA: TGTGCCAGCAGCGTAGACGGGCAGACTCCTAGCACAGATACGCAGTATTTT; CDR3 protein: CASSVDGQTPSTDTQYF
J gene: TRBJ2-5; V gene: TRBV10-3; clone size: -; D gene: TRBD2; CDR3 DNA: TGTGCCATCAGGCCAAATTCTAGCGGGGGGCGAGAGACCCAGTACTTC; CDR3 protein: CAIRPNSSGGRETQYF
J gene: TRBJ1-5; V gene: TRBV19; clone size: -; D gene: -; CDR3 DNA: TGTGCCAGTAGTGGGACTGTGTATCAGCCCCAGCATTTT; CDR3 protein: CASSGTVYQPQHF
J gene: TRBJ1-3; V gene: TRBV30; clone size: -; D gene: -; CDR3 DNA: TGTGCCTGGAGTGCCTATGGAAACACCATATATTTT; CDR3 protein: CAWSAYGNTIYF
J gene: TRBJ2-4; V gene: TRBV28; clone size: -; D gene: -; CDR3 DNA: TGTGCCAGCAGTTTACGTTCCCTAGCCAAAAACATTCAGTACTTC; CDR3 protein: CASSLRSLAKNIQYF
J gene: TRBJ2-1; V gene: TRBV5-4; clone size: -; D gene: TRBD2; CDR3 DNA: TGTGCCAGCAGCTTTCAAAGCGGGGGGTCGAATGAGCAGTTCTTC; CDR3 protein: CASSFQSGGSNEQFF
J gene: TRBJ2-1; V gene: TRBV5-1; clone size: -; D gene: TRBD2; CDR3 DNA: TGCGCCAGCAGCTTGACCCTAGCGGGGGGGATGAATGAGCAGTTCTTC; CDR3 protein: CASSLTLAGGMNEQFF
J gene: TRBJ2-1; V gene: TRBV7-7; clone size: -; D gene: -; CDR3 DNA: TGTGCTAGCAGCTTAGCTACCTACAATGAGCAGTTCTTC; CDR3 protein: CASSLATYNEQFF
J gene: TRBJ1-6; V gene: TRBV6-6; clone size: -; D gene: TRBD1; CDR3 DNA: TGTGCCAGCAGTCTCGACAGGGTGGCTAATTCACCCCTCCACTTT; CDR3 protein: CASSLDRVANSPLHF
J gene: TRBJ2-3; V gene: TRBV20-1; clone size: once; D gene: -; CDR3 DNA: TGCAGTGCTCCCTGGATAGATACGCAGTATTTT; CDR3 protein: CSAPWIDTQYF
J gene: TRBJ2-1; V gene: TRBV6-5; clone size: -; D gene: -; CDR3 DNA: TGTGCCAGCAGCTCGACGACTAACGACAACAATGAGCAGTTCTTC; CDR3 protein: CASSSTTNDNNEQFF
J gene: TRBJ1-2; V gene: TRBV5-4; clone size: once; D gene: -; CDR3 DNA: TGTGCCAGCAGCTTGAGCGGTATCCGCTATGGCTACACCTTC; CDR3 protein: CASSLSGIRYGYTF
J gene: TRBJ2-2; V gene: TRBV19; clone size: once; D gene: -; CDR3 DNA: TGTGCCAGTAGTATCGACGCCAGGCCTACCGGGGAGCTGTTTTTT; CDR3 protein: CASSIDARPTGELFF
J gene: TRBJ2-3; V gene: TRBV7-6; clone size: -; D gene: TRBD2; CDR3 DNA: TGTGCCAGCAGCAAGATAGCGGGAGGCCGTACAGATACGCAGTATTTT; CDR3 protein: CASSKIAGGRTDTQYF
J gene: TRBJ2-1; V gene: TRBV5-8; clone size: -; D gene: TRBD2; CDR3 DNA: TGTGCCAGCACAGGGCTAGCGGGAGTGTCTTACAATGAGCAGTTCTTC; CDR3 protein: CASTGLAGVSYNEQFF
J gene: TRBJ1-2; V gene: TRBV11-2; clone size: -; D gene: -; CDR3 DNA: TGTGCCAGCAGCCGTGCCAGCGAATATGGCTACACCTTC; CDR3 protein: CASSRASEYGYTF
J gene: TRBJ1-1; V gene: TRBV7-2; clone size: -; D gene: TRBD1; CDR3 DNA: TGTGCCAGCAGGGTACAGGGGGCGGACACTGAAGCTTTCTTT; CDR3 protein: CASRVQGADTEAFF
J gene: TRBJ2-2; V gene: TRBV9; clone size: -; D gene: TRBD1; CDR3 DNA: TGTGCCAGCAGCGTAGAGGACAGGGACACCGGGGAGCTGTTTTTT; CDR3 protein: CASSVEDRDTGELFF
J gene: TRBJ2-5; V gene: TRBV9; clone size: few; D gene: TRBD2; CDR3 DNA: TGTGCCAGCAGCGTCCTCCTGGGACTAGCGGGGGAGACCCAGTACTTC; CDR3 protein: CASSVLLGLAGETQYF
J gene: TRBJ2-7; V gene: TRBV5-1; clone size: -; D gene: -; CDR3 DNA: TGCGCCAGCAGCTTTTCGAGCGAGCAGTACTTC; CDR3 protein: CASSFSSEQYF
J gene: TRBJ2-1; V gene: TRBV7-2; clone size: once; D gene: -; CDR3 DNA: TGTGCCAGCAGCTTAACAGGGAGCTCCTACAATGAGCAGTTCTTC; CDR3 protein: CASSLTGSSYNEQFF
J gene: TRBJ1-5; V gene: TRBV7-2; clone size: -; D gene: -; CDR3 DNA: TGTGCCAGCAGCTTAGGGTCAGGGTTAAATCAGCCCCAGCATTTT; CDR3 protein: CASSLGSGLNQPQHF